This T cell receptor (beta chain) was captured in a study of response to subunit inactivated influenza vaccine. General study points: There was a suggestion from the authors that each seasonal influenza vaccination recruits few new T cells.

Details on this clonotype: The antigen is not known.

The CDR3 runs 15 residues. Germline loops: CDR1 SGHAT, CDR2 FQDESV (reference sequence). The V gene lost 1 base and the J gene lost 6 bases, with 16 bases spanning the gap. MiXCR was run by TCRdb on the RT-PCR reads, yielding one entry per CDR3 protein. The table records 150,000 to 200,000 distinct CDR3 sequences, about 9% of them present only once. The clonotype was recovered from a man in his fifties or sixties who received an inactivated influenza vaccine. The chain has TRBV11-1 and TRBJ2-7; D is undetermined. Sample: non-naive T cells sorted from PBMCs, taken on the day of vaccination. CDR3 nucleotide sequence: TGTGCCAGCAGCTTAGTATACGGTTTTGGAAGCGAGCAGTACTTC. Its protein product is CASSLVYGFGSEQYF.